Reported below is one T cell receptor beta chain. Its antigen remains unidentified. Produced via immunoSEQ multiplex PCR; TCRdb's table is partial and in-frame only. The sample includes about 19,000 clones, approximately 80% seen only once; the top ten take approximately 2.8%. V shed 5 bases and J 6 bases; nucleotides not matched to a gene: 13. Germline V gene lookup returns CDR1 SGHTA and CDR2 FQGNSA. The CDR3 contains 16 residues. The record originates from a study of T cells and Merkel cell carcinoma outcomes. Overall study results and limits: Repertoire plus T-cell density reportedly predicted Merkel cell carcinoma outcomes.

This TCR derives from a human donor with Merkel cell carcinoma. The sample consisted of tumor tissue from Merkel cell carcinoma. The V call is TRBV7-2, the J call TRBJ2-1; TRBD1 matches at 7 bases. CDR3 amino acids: CASSPTTGMGANEQFF. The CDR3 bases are TGTGCCAGCAGCCCAACGACAGGGATGGGTGCCAATGAGCAGTTCTTC. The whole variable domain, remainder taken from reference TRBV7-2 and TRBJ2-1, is GAGVSQSPSNKVTEKGKDVELRCDPISGHTALYWYRQSLGQGLEFLIYFQGNSAPDKSGLPSDRFSAERTGGSVSTLTIQRTQQEDSAVYLCASSPTTGMGANEQFFGPGTRLTVL.